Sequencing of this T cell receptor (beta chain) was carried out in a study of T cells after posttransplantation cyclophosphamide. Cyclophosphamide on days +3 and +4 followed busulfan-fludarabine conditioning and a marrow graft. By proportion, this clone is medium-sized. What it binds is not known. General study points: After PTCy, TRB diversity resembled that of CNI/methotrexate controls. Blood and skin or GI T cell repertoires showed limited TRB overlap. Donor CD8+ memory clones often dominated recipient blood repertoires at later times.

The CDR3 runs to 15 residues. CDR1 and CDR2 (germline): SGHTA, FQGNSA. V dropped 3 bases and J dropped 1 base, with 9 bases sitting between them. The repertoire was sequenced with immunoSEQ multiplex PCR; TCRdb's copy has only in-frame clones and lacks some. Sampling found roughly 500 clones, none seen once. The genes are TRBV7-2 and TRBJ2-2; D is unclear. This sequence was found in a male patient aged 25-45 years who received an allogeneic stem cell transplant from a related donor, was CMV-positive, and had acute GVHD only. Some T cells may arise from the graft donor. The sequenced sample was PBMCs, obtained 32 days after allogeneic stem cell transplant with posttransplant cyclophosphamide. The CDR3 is CASSFVTGNTGELFF. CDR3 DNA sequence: TGTGCCAGCAGCTTCGTGACGGGGAACACCGGGGAGCTGTTTTTT.